The entry below gives a single TCR beta chain sequence along with its context. This entry belongs to a study of CD8 T cells in ankylosing spondylitis. Via MiXCR, TCRdb re-called the 5' RACE reads, giving one row per CDR3 protein. The profile covers 350,000 to 400,000 distinct CDR3 sequences, with roughly 22% appearing a single time and roughly 14% taken by the ten largest. V lost 0 bases, J lost 4 bases, and 6 bases lay in between. CDR3 length equals 12 residues. The germline V gene encodes CDR1 DFQATT and CDR2 SNEGSKA (reference sequence). Sequenced material: blood, either unsorted or a sorted T cell fraction (not recorded which). This chain uses TRBV20-1 with TRBJ1-1, with D uncertain. This TCR was recovered from a male donor with ankylosing spondylitis or in good health (not recorded which). CDR3 nucleotide sequence: TGCAGTGCTAGAGAGATGGGCACTGAAGCTTTCTTT. It translates to CSAREMGTEAFF.